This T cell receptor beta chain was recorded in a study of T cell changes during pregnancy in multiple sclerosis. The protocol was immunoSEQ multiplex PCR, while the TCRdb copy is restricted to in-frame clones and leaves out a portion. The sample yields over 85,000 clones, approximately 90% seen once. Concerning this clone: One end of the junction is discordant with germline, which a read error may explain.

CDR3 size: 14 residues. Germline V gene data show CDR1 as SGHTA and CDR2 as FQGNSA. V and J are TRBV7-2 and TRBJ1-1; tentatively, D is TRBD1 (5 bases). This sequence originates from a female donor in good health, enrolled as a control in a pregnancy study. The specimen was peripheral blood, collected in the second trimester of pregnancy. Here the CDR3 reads CASSLAGTGTEAFF. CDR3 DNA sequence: TGTGCTAGCAGCTTAGCGGGGACTGGCACTGAAGCTTTCTTT.